Presented here are 21 T cell receptor beta chains from one specimen sequenced in a study of beta chain features in type 1 diabetes. Expressed TCRB transcripts were sequenced because the entire RNA isolate underwent reverse transcription. This table comes from immunoSEQ multiplex PCR, and its TCRdb copy is limited to in-frame clones, with some not included. This table holds around 250,000 clones, 25% to 35% found once. Sequenced input: central memory CD4+ T cells from blood. These receptors all come from a man aged 25 to 45 in good health.

This rearrangement joins TRBV7-2 to TRBJ1-1; TRBD1 agrees at 7 bases. There are 16 residues in the CDR3. Germline CDR1 reads SGHTA; CDR2 reads FQGNSA. V lost 5 bases, J lost 1 base, and 10 bases stayed unmatched. The CDR3 DNA follows: TGTGCCAGCAGCAATCGACAGGGAGGCAAGAACACTGAAGCTTTCTTT. Protein: CASSNRQGGKNTEAFF.

This clone came up a few times. The chain combines TRBV18 with TRBJ1-1; the D is unclear. Germline assignment: CDR1 KGHSH and CDR2 LQKENI. This CDR3 has 14 residues. V lost 2 bases and J lost 1, with 8 bases in between. CDR3 sequence: CASSPFPENTEAFF. The CDR3 DNA reads as TGTGCCAGCTCACCATTTCCAGAGAACACTGAAGCTTTCTTT.

This chain links TRBV19 with TRBJ2-1, with D uncertain. This CDR3 has 14 residues. Germline loops: CDR1 LNHDA, CDR2 SQIVND (reference sequence). The V and J ends lost 6 bases and 9 bases respectively, with 18 bases between them. The CDR3 spells CASSLLSAGREQFF. The CDR3 bases are TGTGCCAGTAGCCTTCTGAGCGCTGGGCGTGAGCAGTTCTTC.

The chain carries TRBV4-3 and TRBJ1-6; TRBD1 matches at 8 bases. J gave up 6 bases and V 1 base, and 5 bases lay outside the gene matches. The CDR3 is 16 residues long. The germline V gene encodes CDR1 LGHNA and CDR2 YSLEER. The CDR3 region has the DNA TGCGCCAGCAGCCAAGTACTGACAGGGGTTAATTCACCCCTCCACTTT. This sequence encodes CASSQVLTGVNSPLHF.

The CDR3 is CASSLAAVQETQYF. In DNA, the CDR3 is TGTGCCAGCAGCTTAGCGGCAGTCCAAGAGACCCAGTACTTC. The chain combines TRBV7-2 with TRBJ2-5, with D unresolved. Germline CDR1 is SGHTA and CDR2 is FQGNSA. The CDR3 totals 14 residues. The V gene lost 0 bases and the J gene lost 1 base, with 6 bases spanning the gap.

V is TRBV27 and J is TRBJ2-7, with TRBD1 identical over 9 bases. This CDR3 comprises 13 residues. From germline, CDR1 is MNHEY and CDR2 SMNVEV (reference sequence). The ends lost 8 bases at V and 4 bases at J; junction bases unmatched: 6. CDR3 sequence reads: CASPGQGNYEQYF. CDR3 nucleotides: TGTGCCAGCCCGGGACAGGGTAATTACGAGCAGTACTTC.

This clone was observed at least ten times. The genes are TRBV28 and TRBJ2-5, with 7 positions matching TRBD1. CDR3 length: 15 residues. The junction had 8 bases not matched to a gene; V was cut back by 6 bases and J by 1 base. Germline V gene sequence: CDR1 MDHEN, CDR2 SYDVKM. Here the CDR3 DNA reads TGTGCCAGCAGATCGAGACAGGGCGCCCAAGAGACCCAGTACTTC. Protein sequence: CASRSRQGAQETQYF.

This clone was counted between two and nine times. The chain carries TRBV7-2 and TRBJ2-5; 7 nucleotides agree with TRBD1. The CDR3 is made up of 18 amino acids. Per germline, CDR1 SGHTA and CDR2 FQGNSA. With 1 base clipped from V and 2 bases from J, the junction kept 13 bases outside the gene matches. The CDR3 sequence is CASSLGIGGSLSQETQYF. The CDR3 DNA follows: TGTGCCAGCAGCTTAGGGATAGGGGGCTCCTTGAGTCAAGAGACCCAGTACTTC.

The chain joins TRBV5-1 to TRBJ1-3; D is undetermined. Trimming took 2 bases from V and 0 from J, leaving 9 bases between them. CDR3 length equals 15 residues. Germline CDR1 reads SGHRS; CDR2 reads YFSETQ. The CDR3 DNA is TGCGCCAGCAGCTTTGACGGGAGCTCTGGAAACACCATATATTTT. This encodes CASSFDGSSGNTIYF.

The gene calls are TRBV15 and TRBJ1-5; D is uncertain. Germline CDR1 and CDR2: LNHNV and YYDKDF (reference sequence). CDR3 size: 14 residues. Trimming cost V 0 bases and J 1 base, with 4 bases left between them. The CDR3, as DNA: TGTGCCACCAGCAGAGATTACAGCAATCAGCCCCAGCATTTT. This codes for CATSRDYSNQPQHF.

The chain combines TRBV5-4 with TRBJ2-6, with D possibly being TRBD1 (5 bases). There are 14 residues in the CDR3. V lost 5 bases to trimming and J lost 3 bases, with 9 bases between them. Germline V gene sequence: CDR1 SGHNT, CDR2 YYREEE (reference sequence). DNA of the CDR3: TGTGCCAGCAGGGGGCCTTTTGGGGCCAACGTCCTGACTTTC. Encoded protein: CASRGPFGANVLTF. The full variable domain, rest sourced from reference TRBV5-4 and TRBJ2-6, is ETGVTQSPTHLIKTRGQQVTLRCSSQSGHNTVSWYQQALGQGPQFIFQYYREEENGRGNFPPRFSGLQFPNYSSELNVNALELDDSALYLCASRGPFGANVLTFGAGSRLTVL.

The table lists this clone with a few counts. The chain recombines TRBV5-6 with TRBJ1-4, with 9 bases identical to TRBD1. In germline, CDR1 is SGHDT, CDR2 YYEEEE. V lost 1 base, J lost 5 bases, and 12 bases stayed unmatched. This CDR3 spans 18 amino acids. The CDR3 spells CASSLLGVTGTGNEKLFF. The CDR3 nucleotides are TGTGCCAGCAGCTTGTTGGGTGTTACCGGGACAGGGAATGAAAAACTGTTTTTT.

This clone came up a few times. V usage is TRBV7-2 and J usage is TRBJ1-6; the match to TRBD1 covers 7 bases. Germline V gene lookup returns CDR1 SGHTA and CDR2 FQGNSA. This CDR3 has 15 amino acids. J lost 6 bases, V lost 5 bases, and 7 bases had no gene match. CDR3 DNA: TGTGCCAGCAGCGCCGACAGGGTCGGTAATTCACCCCTCCACTTT. Translating gives CASSADRVGNSPLHF.

This clone turned up a few times. The CDR3 loop reads CASSEDSGGAQYF. As DNA, the CDR3 is TGTGCCAGCAGCGAGGACAGCGGGGGGGCGCAGTATTTT. The chain recombines TRBV9 with TRBJ2-3; 10 nucleotides agree with TRBD2. Germline assignment: CDR1 SGDLS and CDR2 YYNGEE. The trim removed 3 bases at V and 10 bases at J, leaving 5 bases unmatched. The CDR3 loop spans 13 amino acids.

This sequence joins TRBV2 and TRBJ2-2, with D perhaps matching TRBD2 (6 bases). CDR3 size: 14 residues. Deletions cut 5 bases from V and 0 bases from J, with 7 bases between. Germline assignment: CDR1 SNHLY and CDR2 FYNNEI. The CDR3 is CASSRDSNTGELFF. CDR3 coding DNA: TGTGCCAGCAGTCGGGACTCGAACACCGGGGAGCTGTTTTTT.

This clone was observed a few times. The same CDR3 arises from other DNA sequences in this sample as well. The chain carries TRBV9 and TRBJ2-7; tentative D call: TRBD1 (5 bases). Germline CDR1 is SGDLS and CDR2 is YYNGEE. CDR3 length equals 12 residues. Trimming removed 3 bases from V and 3 bases from J, with 7 bases in between. The CDR3 coding sequence is TGTGCCAGCAGCGGGGGCGACTACGAGCAGTACTTC. Protein product: CASSGGDYEQYF.

This clone was seen at least ten times. The chain has TRBV6-6 and TRBJ2-1; 10 bases are a match to TRBD1. V lost 1 base, J lost 9 bases, and 6 bases stayed unmatched. CDR1 MNHNY and CDR2 SVGAGI come from the germline V gene (reference sequence). The length of the CDR3 is 15 residues. The CDR3 region has the DNA TGTGCCAGCAGTTACTTAGGGACAGGGGCGGGTGAGCAGTTCTTC. Translated: CASSYLGTGAGEQFF.

This clone turned up a few times. The CDR3: CASSQGVGAYYGYTF. Here the CDR3 DNA reads TGTGCCAGCAGCCAAGGGGTCGGGGCCTACTATGGCTACACCTTC. This sequence joins TRBV7-2 and TRBJ1-2; maybe TRBD1 (5 bases). V lost 5 bases and J 3 bases, leaving 16 bases between the germline ends. CDR3 length: 15 amino acids. In germline, CDR1 is SGHTA, CDR2 FQGNSA.

The chain has TRBV10-2 and TRBJ1-1, with D perhaps matching TRBD1 (5 bases). Trimming left V 6 bases short and J 5 bases short, with 13 bases between. The germline gives CDR1 WSHSY, CDR2 SAAADI. This CDR3 has 13 residues. The CDR3 DNA is TGCGCCAGCAGCCCCCAGGGAGGGACTGAAGCTTTCTTT. Protein sequence: CASSPQGGTEAFF.

This sequence joins TRBV2 and TRBJ2-7; D is undetermined. There are 11 residues in the CDR3. CDR1 SNHLY and CDR2 FYNNEI come from the germline V gene. V was clipped by 5 bases and J by 7 bases, with 9 bases between them. Here the CDR3 DNA reads TGTGCCAGCAGTCTTTGGATTGAGCAGTACTTC. The encoded protein is CASSLWIEQYF. The whole variable domain, filled in from reference TRBV2 and TRBJ2-7, reads EPEVTQTPSHQVTQMGQEVILRCVPISNHLYFYWYRQILGQKVEFLVSFYNNEISEKSEIFDDQFSVERPDGSNFTLKIRSTKLEDSAMYFCASSLWIEQYFGPGTRLTVT.

The chain links TRBV7-2 to TRBJ2-2; D gene unclear. The V gene's germline CDR1 is SGHTA and CDR2 FQGNSA. The CDR3 length is 15 residues. The V and J ends lost 8 bases and 3 bases respectively, with 16 bases between them. As DNA, the CDR3 is TGTGCCAGCCAGCTTGGACGAACCTACACCGGGGAGCTGTTTTTT. As protein: CASQLGRTYTGELFF.